This T cell receptor (beta chain) was sequenced for a study of regulatory T cells in long-lasting Graves disease. This sample's time point: newly diagnosed GD, antithyroid drugs for less than 3 months. PBMC-extracted RNA yielded the TCR library. Arm-PCR with iRepertoire HTBI primers amplified the CDR3 regions for these TCR beta libraries. TCRdb itself ran the multiplex PCR reads through MiXCR, one entry per CDR3 protein. The sample has 530,000 or so distinct CDR3 sequences, roughly 16% seen once. Germline lookup yields CDR1 DFQATT and CDR2 SNEGSKA (reference sequence). The CDR3 has 14 residues. The V and J ends lost 6 bases and 6 bases, in that order; junction bases with no gene match: 11. This clonotype was recorded many times. This sample also belongs to another study, concerning T cells in Graves' hyperthyroidism and ophthalmopathy. This second study notes: When ophthalmopathy did not progress within 18 months, Graves' hyperthyroidism was considered stable. Orbital computed tomography and thyroid ultrasound, together with serum TRAb and thyroxine and clinical symptoms, were used for diagnoses.

The clonotype comes from a young man with Graves disease. The rearrangement uses TRBV20-1 and TRBJ2-7; 10 nucleotides align to TRBD1. Here the sequenced sample was peripheral blood mononuclear cells (PBMCs), taken at new diagnosis, from a patient treated with antithyroid drugs. The CDR3 reads CSASFDRGLSEQYF. The CDR3 DNA reads TGCAGTGCGTCATTCGACAGGGGGCTCAGCGAGCAGTACTTC.